This is a list of T cell receptor beta chains from one sample in a study of CD8 T cells in Susac syndrome. TCRdb processed the immunoSEQ multiplex PCR reads anew with MiXCR; each CDR3 protein has one entry. Among about 71,000 distinct CDR3 sequences listed, around 96% were seen once. The sequencing sample was made of CD4+ T cells from PBMCs. These receptors were collected from a human donor with multiple sclerosis. The CDR3 runs from the conserved cysteine through the conserved F or W. A D gene is named only where the DNA matches it firmly. Some rows mark clone size as missing; the rest say once, few, many or name a class of expanded clone.

CDR3aa: CASRPALSSYNEQFF; CDR3nt: TGTGCCAGCAGACCCGCCCTCAGCTCCTACAATGAGCAGTTCTTC; j_gene: TRBJ2-1; d_gene: NA; abundance: NA; len: 15; v_gene: TRBV7-2
CDR3aa: CASSPLAGANTGELFF; CDR3nt: TGTGCCAGCAGCCCTCTAGCGGGGGCGAACACCGGGGAGCTGTTTTTT; j_gene: TRBJ2-2; d_gene: TRBD2; abundance: NA; len: 16; v_gene: TRBV9
CDR3aa: CASRGQETQYF; CDR3nt: TGTGCCAGCAGGGGCCAAGAGACCCAGTACTTC; j_gene: TRBJ2-5; d_gene: NA; abundance: NA; len: 11; v_gene: TRBV27
CDR3aa: CASSYGRNYGYTF; CDR3nt: TGTGCCAGCAGTTATGGACGGAACTATGGCTACACCTTC; j_gene: TRBJ1-2; d_gene: NA; abundance: NA; len: 13; v_gene: TRBV7-9
CDR3aa: CASSGQANTEAFF; CDR3nt: TGTGCCAGTAGTGGACAGGCGAACACTGAAGCTTTCTTT; j_gene: TRBJ1-1; d_gene: TRBD1; abundance: NA; len: 13; v_gene: TRBV19
CDR3aa: CASSLNQPGRQGEAFF; CDR3nt: TGCGCCAGCAGCTTGAATCAACCAGGTCGACAGGGAGAAGCTTTCTTT; j_gene: TRBJ1-1; d_gene: TRBD1; abundance: NA; len: 16; v_gene: TRBV5-1
CDR3aa: CASSQDTRGGKTQYF; CDR3nt: TGTGCCAGCAGCCAAGATACCCGCGGGGGTAAGACCCAGTACTTC; j_gene: TRBJ2-5; d_gene: TRBD2; abundance: NA; len: 15; v_gene: TRBV3-1
CDR3aa: CAWSSKGYEQFF; CDR3nt: TGTGCCTGGAGTTCCAAGGGGTATGAGCAGTTCTTC; j_gene: TRBJ2-1; d_gene: NA; abundance: NA; len: 12; v_gene: TRBV30
CDR3aa: CASSILPGQGAHEQFF; CDR3nt: TGTGCTAGCAGCATACTACCGGGACAGGGGGCCCATGAGCAGTTCTTC; j_gene: TRBJ2-1; d_gene: TRBD1; abundance: NA; len: 16; v_gene: TRBV7-7
CDR3aa: CANGQGGVDTQYF; CDR3nt: TGTGCCAACGGACAGGGAGGCGTAGATACGCAGTATTTT; j_gene: TRBJ2-3; d_gene: TRBD1; abundance: NA; len: 13; v_gene: TRBV10-3
CDR3aa: CSAATPGQYGYTF; CDR3nt: TGCAGTGCTGCGACCCCGGGACAGTATGGCTACACCTTC; j_gene: TRBJ1-2; d_gene: TRBD1; abundance: NA; len: 13; v_gene: TRBV20-1
CDR3aa: CASSFGGDRLSGNTIYF; CDR3nt: TGTGCCAGCAGTTTTGGGGGGGACAGGCTCTCTGGAAACACCATATATTTT; j_gene: TRBJ1-3; d_gene: TRBD1; abundance: NA; len: 17; v_gene: TRBV12-3/TRBV12-4
CDR3aa: CASSLDRGGQPQHF; CDR3nt: TGTGCCAGCAGCCTCGACAGGGGAGGTCAGCCCCAGCATTTT; j_gene: TRBJ1-5; d_gene: TRBD1; abundance: NA; len: 14; v_gene: TRBV12-3/TRBV12-4
CDR3aa: CASSLVQGEDNEQFF; CDR3nt: TGTGCCAGCAGCTTGGTTCAGGGGGAGGACAATGAGCAGTTCTTC; j_gene: TRBJ2-1; d_gene: NA; abundance: NA; len: 15; v_gene: TRBV5-4
CDR3aa: CAWSGRQGSSPLHF; CDR3nt: TGTGCCTGGAGCGGGAGACAGGGTAGCTCACCCCTCCACTTT; j_gene: TRBJ1-6; d_gene: TRBD1; abundance: once; len: 14; v_gene: TRBV30
CDR3aa: CSAPFGGRNTEAFF; CDR3nt: TGCAGTGCCCCCTTTGGGGGGAGAAACACTGAAGCTTTCTTT; j_gene: TRBJ1-1; d_gene: NA; abundance: NA; len: 14; v_gene: TRBV20-1
CDR3aa: CAISDPGKETDTQYF; CDR3nt: TGTGCCATCAGTGATCCGGGGAAGGAAACAGATACGCAGTATTTT; j_gene: TRBJ2-3; d_gene: NA; abundance: NA; len: 15; v_gene: TRBV10-3
CDR3aa: CASSFQIYEQYF; CDR3nt: TGTGCCAGCAGTTTCCAAATCTACGAGCAGTACTTC; j_gene: TRBJ2-7; d_gene: NA; abundance: few; len: 12; v_gene: TRBV6-1
CDR3aa: CASSQAGGSYEQYF; CDR3nt: TGTGCCAGCAGCCAAGCAGGCGGGTCCTACGAGCAGTACTTC; j_gene: TRBJ2-7; d_gene: NA; abundance: NA; len: 14; v_gene: TRBV3-1
CDR3aa: CSARTGSAGEQYF; CDR3nt: TGCAGCGCCCGGACAGGTTCGGCGGGAGAGCAGTACTTC; j_gene: TRBJ2-7; d_gene: NA; abundance: NA; len: 13; v_gene: TRBV29-1
CDR3aa: CSVEAGTGNTIYF; CDR3nt: TGCAGCGTTGAGGCAGGGACTGGAAACACCATATATTTT; j_gene: TRBJ1-3; d_gene: NA; abundance: once; len: 13; v_gene: TRBV29-1
CDR3aa: CSVGGVQGDTQYF; CDR3nt: TGCAGCGTTGGTGGCGTGCAGGGAGATACGCAGTATTTT; j_gene: TRBJ2-3; d_gene: NA; abundance: NA; len: 13; v_gene: TRBV29-1
CDR3aa: CASSLVGKGSGANVLTF; CDR3nt: TGCGCCAGCAGCTTGGTTGGTAAGGGGAGCGGGGCCAACGTCCTGACTTTC; j_gene: TRBJ2-6; d_gene: NA; abundance: NA; len: 17; v_gene: TRBV5-1
CDR3aa: CASSPRGAGQETQYF; CDR3nt: TGTGCCAGCAGCCCGCGGGGGGCGGGACAAGAGACCCAGTACTTC; j_gene: TRBJ2-5; d_gene: TRBD2; abundance: NA; len: 15; v_gene: TRBV5-4
CDR3aa: CASSVDTLREQYF; CDR3nt: TGCGCCAGCAGCGTGGACACATTACGGGAGCAGTACTTC; j_gene: TRBJ2-7; d_gene: NA; abundance: NA; len: 13; v_gene: TRBV5-1
CDR3aa: CASTGQMNTEAFF; CDR3nt: TGCGCCAGTACGGGACAGATGAACACTGAAGCTTTCTTT; j_gene: TRBJ1-1; d_gene: TRBD1; abundance: NA; len: 13; v_gene: TRBV5-1
CDR3aa: CASMWQVNGYTF; CDR3nt: TGTGCCAGCATGTGGCAGGTGAATGGCTACACCTTC; j_gene: TRBJ1-2; d_gene: NA; abundance: NA; len: 12; v_gene: TRBV2
CDR3aa: CATSGTNTYEQYF; CDR3nt: TGTGCCACCTCCGGGACAAACACCTACGAGCAGTACTTC; j_gene: TRBJ2-7; d_gene: NA; abundance: NA; len: 13; v_gene: TRBV10-3
CDR3aa: CATRDSYSYNEQFF; CDR3nt: TGTGCCACCCGGGACTCATACTCCTACAATGAGCAGTTCTTC; j_gene: TRBJ2-1; d_gene: NA; abundance: NA; len: 14; v_gene: TRBV12-3/TRBV12-4
CDR3aa: CASSISRNEAFF; CDR3nt: TGTGCCAGTAGTATTAGTAGGAATGAAGCTTTCTTT; j_gene: TRBJ1-1; d_gene: NA; abundance: NA; len: 12; v_gene: TRBV19
CDR3aa: CASSLARGTSGGFNEQFF; CDR3nt: TGCGCCAGCAGCTTGGCCCGGGGGACTAGCGGGGGTTTCAATGAGCAGTTCTTC; j_gene: TRBJ2-1; d_gene: TRBD2; abundance: NA; len: 18; v_gene: TRBV5-1
CDR3aa: CASSGQISSLSNQPQHF; CDR3nt: TGTGCCAGCAGTGGACAGATTAGCTCCCTTAGCAATCAGCCCCAGCATTTT; j_gene: TRBJ1-5; d_gene: NA; abundance: NA; len: 17; v_gene: TRBV2
CDR3aa: CASSETGATNEKLFF; CDR3nt: TGTGCCAGCAGTGAGACAGGGGCCACTAATGAAAAACTGTTTTTT; j_gene: TRBJ1-4; d_gene: TRBD1; abundance: NA; len: 15; v_gene: TRBV28
CDR3aa: CASCFRGSEDTQYF; CDR3nt: TGTGCCAGTTGCTTTCGGGGTTCCGAAGATACGCAGTATTTT; j_gene: TRBJ2-3; d_gene: NA; abundance: NA; len: 14; v_gene: TRBV13
CDR3aa: CASSAGTNTEASF; CDR3nt: TGTGCCAGCAGCGCCGGGACCAACACTGAAGCTTCCTTT; j_gene: TRBJ1-1; d_gene: NA; abundance: NA; len: 13; v_gene: TRBV5-8
CDR3aa: CASEGGSNQPQHF; CDR3nt: TGTGCCAGCGAAGGAGGTAGCAATCAGCCCCAGCATTTT; j_gene: TRBJ1-5; d_gene: NA; abundance: NA; len: 13; v_gene: TRBV28
CDR3aa: CASSADRAALDVLTF; CDR3nt: TGTGCCAGCAGCGCTGACAGGGCAGCCCTCGACGTCCTGACTTTC; j_gene: TRBJ2-6; d_gene: TRBD1; abundance: NA; len: 15; v_gene: TRBV7-3
CDR3aa: CASSLVGEQYF; CDR3nt: TGTGCCAGCAGCTTAGTCGGCGAGCAGTACTTC; j_gene: TRBJ2-7; d_gene: NA; abundance: NA; len: 11; v_gene: TRBV7-2
CDR3aa: CSARSGSTEAFF; CDR3nt: TGCAGTGCTAGATCAGGGTCCACTGAAGCTTTCTTT; j_gene: TRBJ1-1; d_gene: NA; abundance: NA; len: 12; v_gene: TRBV20-1
CDR3aa: CASSPGGLKSYEQYF; CDR3nt: TGTGCCAGCTCACCAGGGGGGCTAAAGTCCTACGAGCAGTACTTC; j_gene: TRBJ2-7; d_gene: NA; abundance: NA; len: 15; v_gene: TRBV18
CDR3aa: CASSIEGGTGPGETQYF; CDR3nt: TGTGCCAGTAGTATAGAAGGCGGGACAGGGCCGGGAGAGACCCAGTACTTC; j_gene: TRBJ2-5; d_gene: TRBD1; abundance: NA; len: 17; v_gene: TRBV19
CDR3aa: CASSLDPGRSQHF; CDR3nt: TGTGCCAGCAGCTTAGATCCCGGCAGGAGCCAGCATTTT; j_gene: TRBJ1-5; d_gene: NA; abundance: NA; len: 13; v_gene: TRBV11-2
CDR3aa: CASSLSGRPDTQYF; CDR3nt: TGTGCCAGCAGCCTTTCTGGTCGTCCAGATACGCAGTATTTT; j_gene: TRBJ2-3; d_gene: NA; abundance: NA; len: 14; v_gene: TRBV14
CDR3aa: CASSTQTGIGYTF; CDR3nt: TGTGCCAGCAGCACACAGACGGGGATCGGCTACACCTTC; j_gene: TRBJ1-2; d_gene: NA; abundance: NA; len: 13; v_gene: TRBV7-9